Shown below are 17 T cell receptor beta chains from a single sample sequenced in a study of CD8 T cells in Susac syndrome (dated by TCRdb to the late 2010s). The receptor library was made with the immunoSEQ multiplex PCR assay. RNA was extracted with the RNeasy kit and roughly 0.5 to 1 ug was reverse transcribed using random hexamers. TCRdb trimmed the raw reads at Q25, called clones with MiXCR and kept productive beta chains. For every CDR3 protein sequence, its rows merge into one entry that carries the most common genes and DNA. The sample table records about 200,000 distinct CDR3 sequences; 85% to 95% of these occur just once. The top ten hold around 0.093% of the sample. Sequences were obtained from CD4+ T cells from PBMCs. The receptors shown here come from a human donor in good health.

The chain links TRBV30 to TRBJ1-2; 9 bases map to TRBD1. From germline, CDR1 is GTSNPN and CDR2 SVGIG (reference sequence). CDR3 size: 13 residues. J lost 5 bases, V lost 2 bases, and 3 bases had no gene match. The CDR3 spells CAWSKGQGYGYTF. The CDR3 region has the DNA TGTGCCTGGAGTAAGGGACAGGGTTATGGCTACACCTTC. Combining the CDR3 with reference TRBV30 and TRBJ1-2 gives the whole variable domain SQTIHQWPATLVQPVGSPLSLECTVEGTSNPNLYWYRQAAGRGLQLLFYSVGIGQISSEVPQNLSASRPQDRQFILSSKKLLLSDSGFYLCAWSKGQGYGYTFGSGTRLTVV.

The genes are TRBV20-1 and TRBJ2-3; maybe TRBD2 (7 bases). Germline CDR1 is DFQATT and CDR2 is SNEGSKA (reference sequence). This CDR3 region has 13 residues. The germline V and J ends were trimmed by 6 bases and 2 bases, with 12 bases remaining between them. The CDR3 DNA sequence: TGCAGTGCGGGTGGGGGGGCCACAGATACGCAGTATTTT. Translated: CSAGGGATDTQYF.

The chain employs TRBV15 and TRBJ2-5; D unclear. Between the trimmed V and J ends, which lost 0 bases and 4 bases, there was a span of 6 bases. Per germline, CDR1 LNHNV and CDR2 YYDKDF (reference sequence). The CDR3 sequence is 13 residues long. The CDR3 spells CATSRDNAETQYF. The CDR3 bases are TGTGCCACCAGCAGAGATAACGCAGAGACCCAGTACTTC.

The genes are TRBV28 and TRBJ1-2; TRBD1 matches 9 bases. The CDR3 length is 13 residues. V shed 8 bases, J shed 4 bases, and the junction held 5 bases outside the gene matches. Germline lookup yields CDR1 MDHEN and CDR2 SYDVKM. The DNA of the CDR3 is TGTGCCAGCTGGACAGGGGATGCCTATGGCTACACCTTC. Protein: CASWTGDAYGYTF.

The CDR3 DNA reads as TGTGCCAGCAGCCGTGTTTCCGGGACAGGGCTGGAAAAACTGTTTTTT. Its protein product is CASSRVSGTGLEKLFF. V is TRBV14 and J is TRBJ1-4; TRBD1 aligns across 9 bases. Germline V lookup: CDR1 SGHDN, CDR2 FVKESK. After removal of 4 bases from V and 8 bases from J, the junction contained 11 bases not matched to a gene. This CDR3 contains 16 residues.

The chain couples TRBV20-1 to TRBJ1-2; D is ambiguous. The CDR3 runs 14 residues. Germline V lookup: CDR1 DFQATT, CDR2 SNEGSKA (reference sequence). V gave up 5 bases and J gave up 0 bases, with 13 bases separating them. In nucleotides, the CDR3 is TGCAGTGCTCCAGCCCCCCCTGCTAACTATGGCTACACCTTC. Its protein is CSAPAPPANYGYTF.

The V and J genes are TRBV30 and TRBJ1-5, with 10 bases identical to TRBD1. The J segment lost 4 bases and the V segment lost 2 bases, leaving 2 bases of the junction unmatched. This CDR3 has 14 amino acids. Per the germline V gene, CDR1 is GTSNPN and CDR2 is SVGIG (reference sequence). The CDR3 DNA follows: TGTGCCTGGAGTTCGGGACAGGGGAATCAGCCCCAGCATTTT. This gives the protein CAWSSGQGNQPQHF.

The V gene is TRBV10-1, the J gene TRBJ1-1, with D perhaps matching TRBD1 (6 bases). The germline V and J ends were trimmed by 4 bases and 12 bases, with 21 bases remaining between them. The CDR3 totals 14 residues. From germline, CDR1 is WNHNN and CDR2 SYGVQD (reference sequence). The CDR3 here is CASSAPGQYRQPFF. CDR3 nucleotides: TGCGCCAGCAGTGCCCCCGGACAGTATCGGCAACCTTTCTTT.

J is TRBJ1-1 and V is TRBV25-1, with 7 bases that match TRBD1. This CDR3 has 15 amino acids. CDR1 MGHDK and CDR2 SYGVNS come from the germline V gene. Unmatched junction bases numbered 10, after V lost 4 bases and J lost 5 bases. The CDR3 loop reads CASSAAGGTATEAFF. In DNA, the CDR3 is TGTGCCAGCAGTGCCGCAGGAGGGACAGCGACTGAAGCTTTCTTT.

This clonotype was observed once. This chain connects TRBV7-8 to TRBJ2-7; D call uncertain. The CDR3 length is 12 residues. Trimming took off 5 bases at V and 7 bases at J, with 12 bases between the two ends. The germline CDR1 and CDR2 sequences are SGHVS and FQNEAQ. The CDR3 DNA sequence: TGTGCCAGCAGCCAGACCCTTAAGGAGCAGTACTTC. It specifies CASSQTLKEQYF.

The chain links TRBV9 to TRBJ1-2; 9 nucleotides line up with TRBD1. Unmatched junction bases numbered 8, after V lost 3 bases and J lost 5 bases. CDR3 length equals 15 residues. The germline gives CDR1 SGDLS, CDR2 YYNGEE. As DNA, the CDR3 is TGTGCCAGCAGCGGGGGGACAGGGCCGACTTATGGCTACACCTTC. Amino acids: CASSGGTGPTYGYTF. Drawing the rest from reference TRBV9 and TRBJ1-2, the complete variable domain is DSGVTQTPKHLITATGQRVTLRCSPRSGDLSVYWYQQSLDQGLQFLIQYYNGEERAKGNILERFSAQQFPDLHSELNLSSLELGDSALYFCASSGGTGPTYGYTFGSGTRLTVV.

This clonotype occurred once. The J gene is TRBJ2-3, the V gene TRBV3-1, with D possibly being TRBD2 (5 bases). CDR1 is LGHDT, CDR2 YNNKEL, per germline (reference sequence). With 6 bases removed from V and 14 bases from J, the gap between germline ends came to 24 bases. The CDR3 is 14 residues long. Here the CDR3 reads CASRLRVGELALYF. The CDR3 nucleotides read TGTGCCAGCAGACTCCGAGTCGGGGAATTGGCGTTGTATTTT.

This rearrangement joins TRBV6-5 to TRBJ1-1, with D unresolved. Germline values: CDR1 MNHEY, CDR2 SVGAGI. V dropped 6 bases and J dropped 1 base, with 9 bases sitting between them. This CDR3 is built from 13 residues. This chain's CDR3 is CASSRWTNTEAFF. As DNA, the CDR3 is TGTGCCAGCAGCCGATGGACGAACACTGAAGCTTTCTTT.

The V gene is TRBV20-1, the J gene TRBJ2-5, with TRBD2 as a possible D gene (5 bases). CDR1 is DFQATT, CDR2 SNEGSKA, per germline (reference sequence). This CDR3 is built from 15 residues. V lost 4 bases and J 4 bases, leaving 19 bases between the germline ends. The CDR3 DNA is TGCAGTGCTATACGACGGGATACTAAGGGAGAGACCCAGTACTTC. It encodes CSAIRRDTKGETQYF.

About this clonotype itself: An end of the junction does not agree with germline; a read error may underlie this. The chain recombines TRBV19 with TRBJ2-1; 11 nucleotides match TRBD2. The CDR3 spans 12 residues. Germline assignment: CDR1 LNHDA and CDR2 SQIVND (reference sequence). The chain's CDR3 is CASSTAGLAVLF. The CDR3 DNA follows: TGTGCCAGTAGTACGGCGGGACTAGCGGTCCTTTTC.

The gene calls are TRBV7-2 and TRBJ2-3, with 7 bases identical to TRBD1. The CDR3 has 13 amino acids. Germline CDR1 is SGHTA and CDR2 is FQGNSA. V gave up 8 bases and J gave up 0 bases; unmatched junction bases: 2. The CDR3 nucleotides are TGTGCCAGCGGACAGGAGAGCACAGATACGCAGTATTTT. Translated, it gives CASGQESTDTQYF. Full variable domain (outside the CDR3, taken from reference TRBV7-2 and TRBJ2-3): GAGVSQSPSNKVTEKGKDVELRCDPISGHTALYWYRQSLGQGLEFLIYFQGNSAPDKSGLPSDRFSAERTGGSVSTLTIQRTQQEDSAVYLCASGQESTDTQYFGPGTRLTVL.

The CDR3 nucleotides read TGTGCCAGCAGCAAAGGTGGACGGAGGAGCACAGATACGCAGTATTTT. This gives the protein CASSKGGRRSTDTQYF. The rearrangement joins TRBV21-1 to TRBJ2-3; the table's D call of TRBD2 was not tested on the DNA. TRBV21-1 is recorded as a pseudogene. This CDR3 has 16 amino acids.